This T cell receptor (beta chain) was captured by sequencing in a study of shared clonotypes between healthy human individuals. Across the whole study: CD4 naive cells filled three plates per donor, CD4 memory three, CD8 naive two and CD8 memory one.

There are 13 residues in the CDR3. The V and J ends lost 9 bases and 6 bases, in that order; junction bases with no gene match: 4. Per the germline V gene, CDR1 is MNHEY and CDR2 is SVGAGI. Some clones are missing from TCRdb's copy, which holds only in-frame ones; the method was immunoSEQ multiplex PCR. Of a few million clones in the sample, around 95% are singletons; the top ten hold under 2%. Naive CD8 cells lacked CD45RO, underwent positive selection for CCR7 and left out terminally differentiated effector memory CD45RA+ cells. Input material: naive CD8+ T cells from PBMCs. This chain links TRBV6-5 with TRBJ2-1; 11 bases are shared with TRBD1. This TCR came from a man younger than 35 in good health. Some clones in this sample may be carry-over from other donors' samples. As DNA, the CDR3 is TGTGCCAGTTCCGGGACAGGGGGCAATGAGCAGTTCTTC. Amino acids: CASSGTGGNEQFF.